What follows are 5 T cell receptor beta chains derived from one specimen sequenced in a study of molecular identifiers for immune sequencing clone quantification. TCRdb re-called the PCR reads through MiXCR, storing one row per CDR3 protein. In the table there are approximately 12,000 distinct CDR3 sequences, about 20% of which are singletons. The material sequenced was naive CD8+ T cells from blood, with Jurkat cell RNA spiked in. Subset of the sample: FACS-sorted CD8+CD4-CCR7+CD45RA+ naive T cells. Receptor source: a human donor in good health. Some libraries in this study had Jurkat cell RNA spiked in.

This clonotype was detected ten times or more. This sequence joins TRBV9 and TRBJ1-1; 9 bases align to TRBD1. CDR1 and CDR2 (germline): SGDLS, YYNGEE. This CDR3 has 16 residues. V was clipped by 0 bases and J by 4 bases; unmatched bases: 7. The CDR3 region is CASSVGGQGILTEAFF. CDR3 nucleotides: TGTGCCAGCAGCGTAGGAGGACAGGGGATTCTCACTGAAGCTTTCTTT.

In this sample, this clonotype turned up a few times. In DNA, the CDR3 is TGTGCCAGCAGTGGGGGTAGCGGGACCTCCTACGAGCAGTACTTC. Its translation: CASSGGSGTSYEQYF. This chain connects TRBV9 to TRBJ2-7, with 8 bases aligning to TRBD2. Germline CDR1 SGDLS, CDR2 YYNGEE. The V gene end was trimmed by 5 bases and the J gene end by 0 bases; junction bases not matched to a gene: 7. The CDR3 consists of 15 residues.

This clonotype was detected many times. V usage is TRBV12-3 or TRBV12-4 and J usage is TRBJ1-5; D possibly corresponds to TRBD1 (5 bases). CDR3 length: 15 residues. Trimming took off 3 bases at V and 5 bases at J, with 14 bases between the two ends. CDR3 bases: TGTGCCAGCAGTTTTAGAGGGGATCCCTATCAGCCCCAGCATTTT. Its protein is CASSFRGDPYQPQHF.

The sample holds a few counts of this clonotype. This may arise from a read error, as a much more abundant clone is one base away. This chain connects TRBV12-3 or TRBV12-4 to TRBJ2-5, with 7 nucleotides matching TRBD2. J lost 4 bases, V lost 6 bases, and 8 bases had no gene match. The CDR3 runs to 14 residues. The CDR3 here is CASRERDYRETQYF. For the CDR3, the DNA is TGTGCCAGCAGGGAAAGGGACTACCGAGAGACCCAGTACTTC.

This clonotype appeared many times. The chain joins TRBV12-3 or TRBV12-4 to TRBJ1-2; 8 bases align to TRBD1. V was clipped by 10 bases and J by 9 bases; unmatched bases: 10. CDR3 size: 12 residues. The CDR3 DNA follows: TGTGCCACCCGACACTGGGACAGGAGCTACACCTTC. Its translation: CATRHWDRSYTF.